The present T cell receptor beta chain was sequenced within a study of T cells after yellow fever vaccination. As for the study in general: When fractions had low cell numbers, they were prepared with SMART-Seq v4 Ultra Low Input.

As concerns this clonotype: Its antigen is not identified.

TCRdb passed the 5' RACE reads through MiXCR, listing each CDR3 protein once. The data show roughly 500,000 distinct CDR3 sequences, about 19% seen once. Study-level findings and limits: Shared CD4/CD8 clonotypes were a small share, likely from convergent recombination.

Trimming shortened V by 7 bases and J by 6 bases, and 15 bases separated the two germline ends. Germline V gene sequence: CDR1 MNHNS, CDR2 SASEGT. The CDR3 spans 14 residues. Sequencing was performed on PBMCs, taken 15 days after the yellow fever booster vaccination. This chain links TRBV6-1 with TRBJ1-4; the D gene is possibly TRBD1 (5 bases). The clonotype comes from a man younger than 40 who received the YFV17D yellow fever vaccine. CDR3 in amino acids: CASKKGFRDEKLFF. Written as DNA, the CDR3 is TGTGCCAGCAAAAAGGGGTTCAGAGATGAAAAACTGTTTTTT.